The 12 T cell receptor beta chains listed next were all sequenced from one sample in a study of T cells in Graves' hyperthyroidism and ophthalmopathy. Using RNA transcripts as the source, TCR beta CDR3 regions were amplified. First-round RT-PCR of the TCR CDR3 relied on the HTBI primer set. TCRdb re-called the multiplex PCR reads with MiXCR, one entry per CDR3 protein. The sample carries about half a million distinct CDR3 sequences, less than 20% recorded once. Material: blood. Receptor source: a man aged 40-50 years with Graves' ophthalmopathy.

This clonotype came up many times. Here the CDR3 reads CSARVGTRSVFQETQYF. The CDR3 DNA reads TGCAGTGCTAGAGTGGGTACCCGGAGCGTTTTCCAAGAGACCCAGTACTTC. The chain combines TRBV20-1 with TRBJ2-5; D gene ambiguous. Germline V gene sequence: CDR1 DFQATT, CDR2 SNEGSKA (reference sequence). The CDR3 length is 17 residues. Trimming stripped 1 base from V and 1 base from J, with 19 bases between.

This clonotype was detected only a few times. This chain connects TRBV3-1 to TRBJ1-5, with a possible D match to TRBD1 (5 bases). The CDR3 covers 14 residues. Germline CDR1 reads LGHDT; CDR2 reads YNNKEL (reference sequence). The V gene lost 4 bases and the J gene lost 7 bases, with 14 bases spanning the gap. Here the CDR3 DNA reads TGTGCCAGCAGCCCGTCAGGGCGGGACCAGCCCCAGCATTTT. It is translated as CASSPSGRDQPQHF. Filled out from reference TRBV3-1 and TRBJ1-5, the complete variable domain reads DTAVSQTPKYLVTQMGNDKSIKCEQNLGHDTMYWYKQDSKKFLKIMFSYNNKELIINETVPNRFSPKSPDKAHLNLHINSLELGDSAVYFCASSPSGRDQPQHFGDGTRLSIL.

Here the CDR3 reads CASSEWTGPGANVLTF. DNA for the CDR3: TGCGCCAGCAGCGAGTGGACAGGTCCGGGGGCCAACGTCCTGACTTTC. The genes are TRBV5-1 and TRBJ2-6, with TRBD1 identical over 7 bases. Trimming took 4 bases from V and 4 from J; bases not matched to a gene: 8. CDR1 and CDR2 (germline): SGHRS, YFSETQ. CDR3 size: 16 residues.

The chain employs TRBV25-1 and TRBJ1-2; D remains ambiguous. CDR3 size: 14 residues. Germline loops: CDR1 MGHDK, CDR2 SYGVNS. V was shortened by 3 bases and J by 5 bases, with 13 bases between the two germline ends. CDR3 in amino acids: CASSDRLGFYGYTF. The CDR3 nucleotides read TGTGCCAGCAGTGACCGGTTGGGGTTTTATGGCTACACCTTC.

This clonotype was counted a single time. The chain carries TRBV11-2 and TRBJ2-7; unclear D gene. Germline CDR1 and CDR2: SGHAT and FQNNGV. The CDR3 runs 14 residues. Trimming removed 0 bases from V and 0 bases from J, with 6 bases in between. CDR3 amino acids: CASSLDWISYEQYF. The CDR3 bases are TGTGCCAGCAGCTTAGATTGGATCTCCTACGAGCAGTACTTC.

This clonotype was seen at least ten times. The CDR3 spells CASSFLDSMNSPLHF. The DNA for the CDR3 is TGTGCCAGCAGTTTTTTAGACAGCATGAATTCACCCCTCCACTTT. This chain joins TRBV28 and TRBJ1-6; the D gene is possibly TRBD1 (5 bases). V lost 3 bases and J 7 bases, leaving 13 bases between the germline ends. There are 15 residues in the CDR3. From germline, CDR1 is MDHEN and CDR2 SYDVKM.

The chain couples TRBV25-1 to TRBJ1-6; D gene ambiguous. Germline V gene sequence: CDR1 MGHDK, CDR2 SYGVNS. Trimming left V 2 bases short and J 7 bases short, with 9 bases between. The CDR3 loop spans 14 amino acids. CDR3 DNA sequence: TGTGCCAGCAGTGAAAGGCAGCAAAATTCACCCCTCCACTTT. Translated, it gives CASSERQQNSPLHF.

This clonotype was detected ten times or more. This chain joins TRBV7-2 and TRBJ2-7; maybe TRBD1 (6 bases). Germline values: CDR1 SGHTA, CDR2 FQGNSA. This CDR3 contains 16 residues. V was shortened by 5 bases and J by 7 bases, with 24 bases between the two germline ends. The chain's CDR3 is CASSPYERIQGGEQYF. DNA for the CDR3: TGTGCCAGCAGCCCCTACGAAAGGATACAGGGCGGTGAGCAGTACTTC.

This clonotype showed up many times. CDR3: CASSLRGVRLNTEAFF. The CDR3 nucleotides are TGTGCCAGCAGCCTCAGGGGAGTCCGTTTGAACACTGAAGCTTTCTTT. This chain links TRBV19 with TRBJ1-1, with D possibly being TRBD1 (6 bases). V was pared by 9 bases and J by 0 bases, with 20 bases between. CDR1 LNHDA and CDR2 SQIVND come from the germline V gene (reference sequence). This CDR3 is 16 amino acids long.

In this sample, this clonotype turned up many times. V and J are TRBV20-1 and TRBJ2-1, with 7 bases matching TRBD1. CDR1 is DFQATT and CDR2 is SNEGSKA in the germline V gene (reference sequence). The V gene end was trimmed by 0 bases and the J gene end by 5 bases; junction bases not matched to a gene: 1. CDR3 length equals 13 residues. CDR3 residues: CSAREQGNNEQFF. Here the CDR3 DNA reads TGCAGTGCTAGAGAACAGGGGAACAATGAGCAGTTCTTC.

This clonotype has ten or more counts. The chain's CDR3 is CASSLELTSGRAQYF. The CDR3 nucleotides are TGTGCCAGCAGCTTAGAGTTGACTAGCGGGAGGGCGCAGTACTTC. The rearrangement links TRBV7-2 to TRBJ2-7; TRBD2 agrees at 14 bases. The CDR3 has 15 amino acids. Germline CDR1 and CDR2: SGHTA and FQGNSA. Trimming took 1 base from V and 9 from J; bases not matched to a gene: 5.

This clonotype has a handful of counts. V usage is TRBV7-9 and J usage is TRBJ1-1; 7 bases fit TRBD1. Per the germline V gene, CDR1 is SEHNR and CDR2 is FQNEAQ (reference sequence). Trimming removed 5 bases from V and 6 bases from J; junction bases left unmatched: 12. The CDR3 is made up of 15 amino acids. The CDR3 sequence is CASSLSPQGGAEAFF. Written as DNA, the CDR3 is TGTGCCAGCAGCCTCAGCCCCCAGGGGGGGGCTGAAGCTTTCTTT. The full variable domain, in which reference TRBV7-9 and TRBJ1-1 provide the parts outside the CDR3, is DTGVSQNPRHKITKRGQNVTFRCDPISEHNRLYWYRQTLGQGPEFLTYFQNEAQLEKSRLLSDRFSAERPKGSFSTLEIQRTEQGDSAMYLCASSLSPQGGAEAFFGQGTRLTVV.